The rows below give T cell receptor beta chains drawn from one sample of a study of CD8 T cells in Susac syndrome. TCRdb redid the calling of the immunoSEQ multiplex PCR reads with MiXCR, one entry per CDR3 protein. Counted here are 330,000 or so distinct CDR3 sequences, approximately 85% occurring once; the ten biggest clones make up approximately 0.2%. Input material: CD8+ T cells from PBMCs. The receptors come from a human donor with multiple sclerosis. Both conserved end residues are part of each CDR3. A D gene is named only where the DNA matches it firmly. The size of a clone is reported for some rows only, either as once, few or many, or as a class for expanded clones.

clone_size | d_call | j_call | v_call | cdr3_length | cdr3_nt | cdr3_aa
few | . | TRBJ2-1 | TRBV4-1 | 16 | TGCGCCAGCAGCACTTCAGCGCATAGCTCCTACAATGAGCAGTTCTTC | CASSTSAHSSYNEQFF
. | . | TRBJ2-1 | TRBV6-5 | 15 | TGTGCCAGCAGTTTACTGACTAGACCGAACAATGAGCAGTTCTTC | CASSLLTRPNNEQFF
. | TRBD1 | TRBJ2-4 | TRBV9 | 14 | TGTGCCAGCAGCCCCGGGACAGGAGTGGACATTCAGTACTTC | CASSPGTGVDIQYF
. | . | TRBJ2-2 | TRBV11-2 | 15 | TGTGCCAGCAGCTTCATGTGGTGGAACACCGGGGAGCTGTTTTTT | CASSFMWWNTGELFF
. | . | TRBJ1-3 | TRBV9 | 17 | TGTGCCAGCAGCCCTAAGAACGGGGGGATGTCTGGAAACACCATATATTTT | CASSPKNGGMSGNTIYF
. | . | TRBJ1-1 | TRBV9 | 13 | TGTGCCAGCAGCGCACCCGGGACACCGGTGGCTTTCTTT | CASSAPGTPVAFF
. | . | TRBJ2-5 | TRBV7-9 | 16 | TGTGCCAGCAGCTTGTTCGATCGGCTGTACCAAGAGACCCAGTACTTC | CASSLFDRLYQETQYF
. | . | TRBJ2-1 | TRBV27 | 10 | TGTGCCAGTGGACGGTCTGAGCAGTTCTTC | CASGRSEQFF
. | . | TRBJ2-7 | TRBV7-2 | 15 | TGTGCCAGCAGCCCAGATGCCGGGAGTAGGTACGAGCAGTACTTC | CASSPDAGSRYEQYF
. | TRBD1 | TRBJ2-1 | TRBV4-3 | 17 | TGCGCCAGCAGCCAATGGCAAGACAGGGAAACCTACAATGAGCAGTTCTTC | CASSQWQDRETYNEQFF